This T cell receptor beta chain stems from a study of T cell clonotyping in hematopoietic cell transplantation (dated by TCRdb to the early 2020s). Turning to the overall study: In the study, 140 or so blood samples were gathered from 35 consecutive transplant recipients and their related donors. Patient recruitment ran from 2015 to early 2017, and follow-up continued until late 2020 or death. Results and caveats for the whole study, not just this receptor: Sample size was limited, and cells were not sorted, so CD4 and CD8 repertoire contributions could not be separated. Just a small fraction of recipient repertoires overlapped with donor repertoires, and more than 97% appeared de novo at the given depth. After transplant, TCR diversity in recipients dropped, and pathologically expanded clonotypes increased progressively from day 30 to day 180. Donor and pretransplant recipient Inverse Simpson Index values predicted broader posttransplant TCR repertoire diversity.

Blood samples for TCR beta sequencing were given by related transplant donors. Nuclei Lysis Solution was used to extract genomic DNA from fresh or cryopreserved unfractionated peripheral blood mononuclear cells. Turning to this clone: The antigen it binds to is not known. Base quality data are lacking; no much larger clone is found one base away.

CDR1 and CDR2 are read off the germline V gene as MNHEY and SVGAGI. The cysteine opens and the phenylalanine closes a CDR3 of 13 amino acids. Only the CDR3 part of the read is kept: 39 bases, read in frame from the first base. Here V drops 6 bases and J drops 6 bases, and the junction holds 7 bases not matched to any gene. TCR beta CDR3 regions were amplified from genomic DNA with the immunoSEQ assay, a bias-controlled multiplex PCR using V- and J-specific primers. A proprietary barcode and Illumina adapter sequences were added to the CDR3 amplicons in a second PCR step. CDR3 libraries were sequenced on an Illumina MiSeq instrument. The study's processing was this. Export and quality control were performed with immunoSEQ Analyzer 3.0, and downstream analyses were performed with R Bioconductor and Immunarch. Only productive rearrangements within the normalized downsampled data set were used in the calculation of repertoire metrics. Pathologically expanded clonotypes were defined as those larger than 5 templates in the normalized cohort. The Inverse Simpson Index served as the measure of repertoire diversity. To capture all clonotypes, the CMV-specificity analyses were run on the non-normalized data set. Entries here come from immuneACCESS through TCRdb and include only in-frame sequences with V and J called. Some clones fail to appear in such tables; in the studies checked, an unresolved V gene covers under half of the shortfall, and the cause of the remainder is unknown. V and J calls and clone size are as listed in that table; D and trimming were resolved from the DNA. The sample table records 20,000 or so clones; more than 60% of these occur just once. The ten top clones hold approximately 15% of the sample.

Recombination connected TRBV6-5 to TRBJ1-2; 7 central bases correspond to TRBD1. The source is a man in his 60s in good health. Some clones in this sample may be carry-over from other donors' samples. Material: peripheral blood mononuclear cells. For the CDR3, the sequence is CASSITGVDGYTF. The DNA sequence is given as TGTGCCAGCAGCATAACAGGGGTGGATGGCTACACCTTC.